The sample holds a few counts of the clone carrying this TCR beta chain. The antigen is not known. Germline assignment: CDR1 SNHLY and CDR2 FYNNEI. The ends lost 9 bases at V and 6 bases at J; junction bases unmatched: 8. The length of the CDR3 is 13 residues. Each of the CD4+ naive, central memory, regulatory and stem cell-like memory populations was sorted via CD45RO/CCR7/CD25/CD127/CD95/CD27. This entry is derived from a study of beta chain features in type 1 diabetes. Study conclusions and caveats: Unsettled here was the matter of whether HLA type influences TCRB rearrangement. Shortening that was moderate but significant affected the TCRB CDR3s of Type 1 diabetes patients in all four CD4+ subsets.

The isolated RNA, all of it, was reverse transcribed, so expressed TCRB transcripts were what got sequenced. Produced via immunoSEQ multiplex PCR; TCRdb's table is partial and in-frame only. The table shows 350,000 to 450,000 clones, with roughly 16% occurring only once. The specimen was naive CD4+ T cells from blood. This receptor was obtained from a woman aged 18 to 35 in good health. This chain connects TRBV2 to TRBJ2-1, with 7 bases fitting TRBD2. The CDR3 region has the DNA TGTGCCAGTGCAGCGGGATTCGTCAATGAGCAGTTCTTC. It encodes CASAAGFVNEQFF.